This record covers a single T cell receptor (beta chain). What it binds is unknown. The sample is drawn from a study of graft-versus-host responses after intestinal transplantation. For the study at large: The recipients all started with anti-thymocyte globulin induction and then took tacrolimus and steroids for 3 to 4 years. Broader study findings: Early after transplant, HvG clones declined as circulating GvH clones peaked. When patients had graft-donor T cell macrochimerism, their allografts held high graft-versus-host to host-versus-graft clonal ratios.

The CDR3 is 17 residues long. Germline V CDR1 and CDR2: SGDLS, YYNGEE. Between the trimmed V and J ends, which lost 4 bases and 0 bases, there was a span of 17 bases. Sequencing used immunoSEQ multiplex PCR; TCRdb keeps in-frame clones, though not all of them. The sample consists of tens of thousands of clones, roughly 95% of them appearing once. The TCR originated in a human donor who was the organ donor for an intestinal transplant. The chain couples TRBV9 to TRBJ1-3; no reliable D call. Sequencing was performed on unstimulated CD8+ T cells sorted from spleen or lymph node cells, taken before transplant. The CDR3 is CASSYPATEGSGNTIYF. The CDR3 region has the DNA TGTGCCAGCAGCTACCCAGCGACCGAAGGCTCTGGAAACACCATATATTTT.